Below, 24 T cell receptor beta chains from the same sample are listed, as sequenced in a study of cytomegalovirus exposure and HLA in healthy donors. Primers: 60 Vbeta forward and 13 Jbeta reverse. The assay was immunoSEQ multiplex PCR, and TCRdb's table has in-frame clones only and misses some. The sample lists under 150,000 clones; around four fifths were seen once. The sequenced sample consisted of PBMCs. All receptors derive from a man between 25 and 39 years old in good health and CMV-seronegative.

The chain links TRBV4-1 to TRBJ2-1; the match to TRBD2 covers 10 bases. The J segment lost 6 bases and the V segment lost 5 bases, leaving 13 bases of the junction unmatched. The CDR3 is 17 residues long. CDR1 is MGHRA and CDR2 is YSYEKL in the germline V gene. In nucleotides, the CDR3 is TGCGCCAGCAGCTCAGAACTAGCGGGAAAGCTACGCAATGAGCAGTTCTTC. Translation gives CASSSELAGKLRNEQFF.

This clone appeared a few times. The chain recombines TRBV6-5 with TRBJ1-2, with 7 bases aligning to TRBD1. The CDR3 sequence is 14 residues long. Per germline, CDR1 MNHEY and CDR2 SVGAGI. V shed 6 bases, J shed 4 bases, and the junction held 8 bases outside the gene matches. CDR3 DNA sequence: TGTGCCAGCAGCGCACAGGGGCCCTCCTATGGCTACACCTTC. Translation gives CASSAQGPSYGYTF.

The chain couples TRBV9 to TRBJ2-2; 12 bases agree with TRBD2. The CDR3 has 17 residues. Germline trimming cut 0 bases from V and 4 bases from J; bases unmatched to any gene: 4. Germline CDR1 reads SGDLS; CDR2 reads YYNGEE. The CDR3 nucleotides are TGTGCCAGCAGCGTAGGGCTAGCGGGAGGGTTCACCGGGGAGCTGTTTTTT. Its protein product is CASSVGLAGGFTGELFF.

The V gene is TRBV10-3, the J gene TRBJ2-3; 9 positions agree with TRBD1. There are 14 residues in the CDR3. Germline CDR1 is ENHRY and CDR2 is SYGVKD. J was trimmed by 5 bases and V by 6 bases; bases with no gene match: 6. The CDR3 region is CAISKGQGKDTQYF. DNA of the CDR3: TGTGCCATCAGCAAGGGACAGGGTAAAGATACGCAGTATTTT.

The rearrangement links TRBV27 to TRBJ2-1; 8 nucleotides align to TRBD1. V lost 8 bases, J lost 6 bases, and 9 bases stayed unmatched. Germline V gene sequence: CDR1 MNHEY, CDR2 SMNVEV (reference sequence). The CDR3 has 14 residues. CDR3 bases: TGTGCCAGCGCACAGGACAGGGTCAGCAATGAGCAGTTCTTC. Translation gives CASAQDRVSNEQFF.

This chain uses TRBV7-9 with TRBJ1-4; a possible D gene is TRBD1 (5 bases). Between the trimmed V and J ends, which lost 3 bases and 0 bases, there was a span of 5 bases. The CDR3 extends over 14 amino acids. Germline V gives CDR1 SEHNR, CDR2 FQNEAQ (reference sequence). The CDR3 protein is CASSLTATNEKLFF. The CDR3 DNA follows: TGTGCCAGCAGCTTGACAGCAACTAATGAAAAACTGTTTTTT. Filled out from reference TRBV7-9 and TRBJ1-4, the complete variable domain reads DTGVSQNPRHKITKRGQNVTFRCDPISEHNRLYWYRQTLGQGPEFLTYFQNEAQLEKSRLLSDRFSAERPKGSFSTLEIQRTEQGDSAMYLCASSLTATNEKLFFGSGTQLSVL.

The gene calls are TRBV27 and TRBJ1-5, with D possibly being TRBD1 (6 bases). The V gene lost 6 bases and the J gene lost 4 bases, with 10 bases spanning the gap. Germline V gene sequence: CDR1 MNHEY, CDR2 SMNVEV (reference sequence). This CDR3 has 13 amino acids. CDR3 loop: CASSDRPNQPQHF. CDR3 bases: TGTGCCAGCAGCGACAGGCCGAATCAGCCCCAGCATTTT.

The chain carries TRBV5-4 and TRBJ1-1; 10 bases fit TRBD1. Germline CDR1 reads SGHNT; CDR2 reads YYREEE (reference sequence). The CDR3 sequence is 14 residues long. V gave up 9 bases and J gave up 4 bases; unmatched junction bases: 9. The CDR3 sequence is CATGQGGEPTEAFF. The CDR3, as DNA: TGTGCCACAGGACAGGGGGGGGAACCCACTGAAGCTTTCTTT.

The rearrangement links TRBV5-1 to TRBJ2-7, with a weak D call TRBD2 (6 bases). The CDR3 loop spans 15 amino acids. Trimming took off 2 bases at V and 7 bases at J, with 19 bases between the two ends. Germline V gives CDR1 SGHRS, CDR2 YFSETQ. The CDR3 nucleotides read TGCGCCAGCAGCTTCCCGGAGGCGGGGCCGGGGGAGCAGTACTTC. This sequence encodes CASSFPEAGPGEQYF. The whole variable domain, filled in from reference TRBV5-1 and TRBJ2-7, reads KAGVTQTPRYLIKTRGQQVTLSCSPISGHRSVSWYQQTPGQGLQFLFEYFSETQRNKGNFPGRFSGRQFSNSRSEMNVSTLELGDSALYLCASSFPEAGPGEQYFGPGTRLTVT.

The rearrangement links TRBV7-9 to TRBJ1-2; 7 positions agree with TRBD1. V dropped 4 bases and J dropped 7; count of bases not matched to a gene: 9. The CDR3 is 14 residues long. The germline V gene has CDR1 SEHNR and CDR2 FQNEAQ (reference sequence). CDR3 loop: CASSSKDRFRGYTF. CDR3 sequence (DNA): TGTGCCAGCAGCTCCAAGGACAGGTTTCGTGGCTACACCTTC.

The table lists this clone with a few counts. This chain uses TRBV19 with TRBJ1-3; D possibly corresponds to TRBD1 (5 bases). The V gene's germline CDR1 is LNHDA and CDR2 SQIVND (reference sequence). The CDR3 length is 15 residues. V was trimmed by 10 bases and J by 4 bases, leaving 20 bases between them. The DNA for the CDR3 is TGTGCCACCAGTTGGGCAGGGCTGAACGGAAACACCATATATTTT. Translated, it gives CATSWAGLNGNTIYF.

V is TRBV14 and J is TRBJ2-5, with D unclear. The CDR3 covers 15 residues. Trimming removed 2 bases at V and 1 base at J, with 11 bases between. Germline lookup yields CDR1 SGHDN and CDR2 FVKESK. In nucleotides, the CDR3 is TGTGCCAGCAGCCAAAGCCTGTCAGGCCAAGAGACCCAGTACTTC. Translation gives CASSQSLSGQETQYF.

V usage is TRBV27 and J usage is TRBJ1-1; D is unresolved. V was pared by 0 bases and J by 0 bases, with 11 bases between. The CDR3 is 16 residues long. Germline V CDR1 and CDR2: MNHEY, SMNVEV (reference sequence). The CDR3 nucleotides read TGTGCCAGCAGTTTATCGCCGGGTGCCTTGAACACTGAAGCTTTCTTT. It yields the protein CASSLSPGALNTEAFF.

The rearrangement links TRBV4-1 to TRBJ1-2, with unresolved D. The CDR3 is 14 residues long. The V end was cut by 0 bases, the J end by 4 bases, with 9 bases between. The germline CDR1 and CDR2 sequences are MGHRA and YSYEKL. The CDR3 sequence: CASSQDGEVYGYTF. The CDR3 DNA is TGCGCCAGCAGCCAAGATGGGGAGGTCTATGGCTACACCTTC.

J is TRBJ1-1 and V is TRBV9, with TRBD1 as a possible D gene (5 bases). CDR3 size: 13 residues. CDR1 is SGDLS, CDR2 YYNGEE, per germline. The ends were cut back, 3 bases at V and 7 bases at J, with 13 bases in the middle. The CDR3, as DNA: TGTGCCAGCAGCGGGCCAGGGTCGAGTGAAGCTTTCTTT. Its translation: CASSGPGSSEAFF. The entire variable domain, with the rest obtained from reference TRBV9 and TRBJ1-1, is as follows: DSGVTQTPKHLITATGQRVTLRCSPRSGDLSVYWYQQSLDQGLQFLIQYYNGEERAKGNILERFSAQQFPDLHSELNLSSLELGDSALYFCASSGPGSSEAFFGQGTRLTVV.

This chain joins TRBV2 and TRBJ2-5; D ambiguous. The CDR3 length is 13 residues. The V and J ends lost 1 base and 1 base respectively, with 4 bases between them. Germline V gene data show CDR1 as SNHLY and CDR2 as FYNNEI. The CDR3 DNA sequence: TGTGCCAGCAGTGAAGGGGCCCAAGAGACCCAGTACTTC. It yields the protein CASSEGAQETQYF. The variable domain in full, completed from reference TRBV2 and TRBJ2-5, reads EPEVTQTPSHQVTQMGQEVILRCVPISNHLYFYWYRQILGQKVEFLVSFYNNEISEKSEIFDDQFSVERPDGSNFTLKIRSTKLEDSAMYFCASSEGAQETQYFGPGTRLLVL.

The rearrangement uses TRBV6-5 and TRBJ2-7; TRBD1 might be the D (5 bases). Trimming stripped 0 bases from V and 4 bases from J, with 10 bases between. Germline V gene sequence: CDR1 MNHEY, CDR2 SVGAGI. The CDR3 loop spans 14 amino acids. CDR3 sequence: CASSYSSGIYEQYF. The DNA for the CDR3 is TGTGCCAGCAGTTACTCGTCAGGGATATACGAGCAGTACTTC.

The genes are TRBV5-4 and TRBJ2-5; 10 positions agree with TRBD2. Unmatched junction bases numbered 9, after V lost 2 bases and J lost 5 bases. The germline V gene encodes CDR1 SGHNT and CDR2 YYREEE (reference sequence). The CDR3 sequence is 16 residues long. Here the CDR3 reads CASSLKRGGLGETQYF. In nucleotides, the CDR3 is TGTGCCAGCAGCTTAAAGCGGGGGGGCCTCGGGGAGACCCAGTACTTC.

This clone has more than one count but fewer than ten. The chain joins TRBV5-1 to TRBJ2-5, with D perhaps matching TRBD2 (6 bases). Germline CDR1 SGHRS, CDR2 YFSETQ. There are 18 residues in the CDR3. Trimming removed 0 bases at V and 2 bases at J, with 20 bases between. The CDR3 reads CASSLAVGGGENQETQYF. CDR3 sequence (DNA): TGCGCCAGCAGCTTGGCCGTGGGGGGAGGAGAAAATCAAGAGACCCAGTACTTC.

In this sample, this clone turned up a few times. The gene calls are TRBV19 and TRBJ1-4; possible D gene TRBD1, 5 bases. The CDR3 is made up of 14 amino acids. The germline gives CDR1 LNHDA, CDR2 SQIVND (reference sequence). V was trimmed by 0 bases and J by 12 bases, leaving 14 bases between them. CDR3 sequence: CASSIDGAVQQLFF. Here the CDR3 DNA reads TGTGCCAGTAGTATAGATGGGGCCGTTCAGCAACTGTTTTTT.

The CDR3 DNA reads as TGTGCCAGCAGTCCAAAAGACAGGGGCGGGGGCAATCAGCCCCAGCATTTT. It specifies CASSPKDRGGGNQPQHF. This rearrangement joins TRBV27 to TRBJ1-5; 8 bases are shared with TRBD1. The CDR3 is 17 amino acids. In germline, CDR1 is MNHEY, CDR2 SMNVEV (reference sequence). V shed 5 bases, J shed 2 bases, and the junction held 11 bases outside the gene matches.

This chain connects TRBV5-1 to TRBJ1-1; D gene ambiguous. Germline loops: CDR1 SGHRS, CDR2 YFSETQ. This CDR3 has 13 residues. Between the trimmed V and J ends, which lost 4 bases and 0 bases, there was a span of 7 bases. The CDR3 nucleotides read TGCGCCAGCAGCCGTAACATGAACACTGAAGCTTTCTTT. This codes for CASSRNMNTEAFF.

V gene TRBV5-1 combines with J gene TRBJ1-1; D gene unclear. Germline loops: CDR1 SGHRS, CDR2 YFSETQ. This CDR3 is 14 amino acids long. Trimming took 3 bases from V and 1 from J, leaving 10 bases between them. The CDR3 DNA reads as TGCGCCAGCAGCTCCCTAAATACGAACACTGAAGCTTTCTTT. Translated: CASSSLNTNTEAFF. Combining the CDR3 with reference TRBV5-1 and TRBJ1-1 gives the whole variable domain KAGVTQTPRYLIKTRGQQVTLSCSPISGHRSVSWYQQTPGQGLQFLFEYFSETQRNKGNFPGRFSGRQFSNSRSEMNVSTLELGDSALYLCASSSLNTNTEAFFGQGTRLTVV.

This chain connects TRBV7-2 to TRBJ2-2; tentative D call: TRBD1 (6 bases). V shed 5 bases and J shed 7 bases, with 11 bases lying between them. This CDR3 is 13 amino acids long. Germline CDR1 is SGHTA and CDR2 is FQGNSA. The CDR3 DNA reads TGTGCCAGCAGCCCAGACAGGCTCGGGGAGCTGTTTTTT. Translated, it gives CASSPDRLGELFF.